Below, one TCR beta chain is given with its context. A second PCR of about 7 to 12 cycles used a sample-barcoded 5' primer and a J-beta primer mix. MiXCR, run by TCRdb on the 5' RACE reads, gives a single entry per CDR3 protein. Of about 1,800,000 distinct CDR3 sequences listed, roughly 27% are singletons. The CDR3 is 15 amino acids. Trimming took off 0 bases at V and 8 bases at J, with 16 bases between the two ends. Germline V gene lookup returns CDR1 MGHRA and CDR2 YSYEKL. The data derive from a study of blood T cells in healthy people across ages. The overall study: The capture of about one barcoded beta molecule per two T cells was achieved by template switching.

The source material was blood. V gene TRBV4-1 combines with J gene TRBJ1-2; no reliable D call. The sequence was obtained from a woman aged 30 to 39 in good health. The CDR3 nucleotides are TGCGCCAGCAGCCAAGATAGCCTGACCCTTTTAGGCTACACCTTC. Residues: CASSQDSLTLLGYTF.